This T cell receptor (beta chain) was retrieved from a study of OX40 agonist ivuxolimab in advanced cancers. Study context: The dose-escalation cohort had hepatocellular carcinoma, melanoma, renal cell or head and neck cancer.

CDR1 is SGDLS and CDR2 is YYNGEE in the germline V gene. Trimming pared 4 bases from V and 6 bases from J, leaving 10 bases between. The CDR3 is 13 amino acids. The assay was immunoSEQ multiplex PCR, and TCRdb's table has in-frame clones only and misses some. The data hold 45,000 to 55,000 clones, with less than 85% observed a single time. Study results and limitations: Some nonresponders additionally presented with little normalized T-cell clonal expansion.

About this clone itself: The antigen is undetermined.

Autoimmune disease history or systemic immunosuppression disqualified patients. Sampled blood was obtained at baseline, cycle 4 day 1, and cycle 7 day 1. This sequence joins TRBV9 and TRBJ2-2, with unresolved D. Sample: CD4+ or CD8+ T cells sorted from blood, taken in a trial of the OX40 agonist ivuxolimab. This clonotype was sampled from an adult with an advanced solid tumor such as melanoma, head and neck, liver or kidney cancer. CDR3 amino acids: CASSPLTAGELFF. In DNA form, the CDR3 reads TGTGCCAGCAGCCCCCTTACTGCCGGGGAGCTGTTTTTT.